What follows are 29 T cell receptor beta chains derived from one specimen sequenced in a study of blood T cell repertoires in COVID-19. Repertoires were generated with immunoSEQ multiplex PCR, while TCRdb's copy carries only in-frame clones and drops some. The table has about 45,000 clones, roughly nine tenths seen once. Sequences were obtained from peripheral blood. The receptors derive from a human donor in a cohort sampled during active COVID-19.

The CDR3 nucleotides read TGTGCCAGCAGCTTCAGAGGGGGAGCTGGAAACACCATATATTTT. Amino acid sequence: CASSFRGGAGNTIYF. The chain has TRBV12-1 and TRBJ1-3; the table's D call TRBD1 went unverified against the DNA. TRBV12-1 counts as a pseudogene. This CDR3 spans 15 amino acids.

This clone came up a few times. The same CDR3 is also encoded by other DNA sequences in this sample. The chain carries TRBV7-2 and TRBJ1-2, with 7 bases fitting TRBD1. The CDR3 length is 15 residues. Germline trimming cut 0 bases from V and 6 bases from J; bases unmatched to any gene: 7. Germline V gene lookup returns CDR1 SGHTA and CDR2 FQGNSA. The CDR3: CASSLALRQGNGYTF. The DNA for the CDR3 is TGTGCCAGCAGCTTAGCCTTAAGACAGGGTAATGGCTACACCTTC. The variable domain in full, completed from reference TRBV7-2 and TRBJ1-2, reads GAGVSQSPSNKVTEKGKDVELRCDPISGHTALYWYRQSLGQGLEFLIYFQGNSAPDKSGLPSDRFSAERTGGSVSTLTIQRTQQEDSAVYLCASSLALRQGNGYTFGSGTRLTVV.

This clone was observed once. In DNA form, the CDR3 reads TGCGCCAGCAGCGAACAGCAATTTAACACCGGGGAGCTGTTTTTT. It is translated as CASSEQQFNTGELFF. The chain recombines TRBV5-1 with TRBJ2-2, with D uncertain. The ends were cut back, 4 bases at V and 2 bases at J, with 12 bases in the middle. This CDR3 region has 15 residues. The germline CDR1 and CDR2 sequences are SGHRS and YFSETQ.

This chain joins TRBV7-6 and TRBJ2-3; 13 nucleotides agree with TRBD2. The CDR3 spans 15 residues. V lost 6 bases to trimming and J lost 6 bases; unmatched junction nucleotides: 6. Germline loops: CDR1 SGHVS, CDR2 FNYEAQ. The CDR3 nucleotides read TGTGCCAGCAGGGAGGGACTAGCGGGGCGGGATACGCAGTATTTT. It codes for CASREGLAGRDTQYF. Full variable domain (missing parts from reference TRBV7-6 and TRBJ2-3): GAGVSQSPRYKVTKRGQDVALRCDPISGHVSLYWYRQALGQGPEFLTYFNYEAQQDKSGLPNDRFSAERPEGSISTLTIQRTEQRDSAMYRCASREGLAGRDTQYFGPGTRLTVL.

This chain connects TRBV7-9 to TRBJ1-4; no reliable D call. The germline V gene encodes CDR1 SEHNR and CDR2 FQNEAQ (reference sequence). The CDR3 runs 13 residues. Trimming left V 4 bases short and J 8 bases short, with 11 bases between. The CDR3 nucleotides are TGTGCCAGCAGCTCCCGTGTGTCCGAAAAACTGTTTTTT. This sequence encodes CASSSRVSEKLFF.

The J gene is TRBJ2-3, the V gene TRBV6-5, with 8 bases fitting TRBD1. From germline, CDR1 is MNHEY and CDR2 SVGAGI. This CDR3 is built from 12 residues. Trimming took 6 bases from V and 11 from J; bases not matched to a gene: 7. The CDR3 is CASRPNRGMQYF. The CDR3 coding sequence is TGTGCCAGCAGACCGAACAGGGGGATGCAGTATTTT.

V and J are TRBV27 and TRBJ2-2, with TRBD2 matching 7 bases. This CDR3 contains 16 residues. Germline V lookup: CDR1 MNHEY, CDR2 SMNVEV (reference sequence). With V trimmed by 2 bases and J by 1 base, 4 bases remained unmatched. The CDR3 sequence is CASSLIGRENTGELFF. CDR3 DNA: TGTGCCAGCAGTTTAATAGGGAGGGAGAACACCGGGGAGCTGTTTTTT.

V is TRBV6-1 and J is TRBJ1-4, with 8 bases fitting TRBD1. The V gene's germline CDR1 is MNHNS and CDR2 SASEGT. This CDR3 has 17 amino acids. Unmatched junction bases numbered 6, after V lost 3 bases and J lost 0 bases. Here the CDR3 DNA reads TGTGCCAGCAGTGATCGACAGGGGAGGGCAACTAATGAAAAACTGTTTTTT. This sequence encodes CASSDRQGRATNEKLFF.

The CDR3 loop is CASSYSSQNRGRPYEQYF. CDR3 sequence (DNA): TGTGCCAGCAGTTACTCGAGCCAGAACAGGGGGAGGCCCTACGAGCAGTACTTC. The J gene is TRBJ2-7, the V gene TRBV6-2 or TRBV6-3; 8 bases fit TRBD1. The CDR3 loop spans 18 amino acids. Germline lookup yields CDR1 MNHEY and CDR2 SVGEGT. The ends lost 0 bases at V and 2 bases at J; junction bases unmatched: 12.

The chain has TRBV19 and TRBJ2-7, with D maybe TRBD2 (6 bases). Trimming removed 9 bases from V and 1 base from J, with 16 bases in between. The CDR3 has 14 amino acids. The V gene's germline CDR1 is LNHDA and CDR2 SQIVND (reference sequence). The CDR3 bases are TGTGCCAGCGCCTTCGGGACTGCGTCCTACGAGCAGTACTTC. This codes for CASAFGTASYEQYF.

The chain joins TRBV29-1 to TRBJ1-1; TRBD1 is a possible D gene (5 bases). The germline V gene encodes CDR1 SQVTM and CDR2 ANQGSEA. This CDR3 contains 13 residues. V lost 5 bases to trimming and J lost 0 bases, with 10 bases between them. The CDR3 region is CSVWRGVNTEAFF. The CDR3 DNA is TGCAGCGTTTGGCGGGGCGTGAACACTGAAGCTTTCTTT.

CDR3 DNA sequence: TGCAGTGCTAGTCTCCCGGGACAGGGGGCGCGAGGCTACACCTTC. Its protein product is CSASLPGQGARGYTF. J is TRBJ1-2 and V is TRBV20-1, with TRBD1 matching over 12 bases. V lost 3 bases to trimming and J lost 8 bases; unmatched junction nucleotides: 10. CDR1 is DFQATT, CDR2 SNEGSKA, per germline (reference sequence). CDR3 length: 15 amino acids.

The chain combines TRBV7-8 with TRBJ1-2; D ambiguous. V shed 3 bases and J shed 0 bases, with 11 bases lying between them. This CDR3 has 15 residues. The germline V gene has CDR1 SGHVS and CDR2 FQNEAQ. The CDR3 here is CASSFGVGTNYGYTF. The CDR3 DNA reads as TGTGCCAGCAGCTTCGGGGTAGGGACTAACTATGGCTACACCTTC.

V usage is TRBV11-2 and J usage is TRBJ1-2; 8 bases are shared with TRBD1. There are 15 residues in the CDR3. Germline lookup yields CDR1 SGHAT and CDR2 FQNNGV. V was clipped by 0 bases and J by 4 bases; unmatched bases: 4. The DNA for the CDR3 is TGTGCCAGCAGCTTAGATTTGGGGACAGGCTATGGCTACACCTTC. The encoded protein is CASSLDLGTGYGYTF. The entire variable domain, with the rest obtained from reference TRBV11-2 and TRBJ1-2, is as follows: EAGVAQSPRYKIIEKRQSVAFWCNPISGHATLYWYQQILGQGPKLLIQFQNNGVVDDSQLPKDRFSAERLKGVDSTLKIQPAKLEDSAVYLCASSLDLGTGYGYTFGSGTRLTVV.

The chain carries TRBV14 and TRBJ1-4; unclear D gene. The CDR3 totals 18 residues. CDR1 SGHDN and CDR2 FVKESK come from the germline V gene. Trimming cost V 0 bases and J 4 bases, with 18 bases left between them. For the CDR3, the DNA is TGTGCCAGCAGCCAAGATCCAGACCCCCTAGGAGATAATGAAAAACTGTTTTTT. It is translated as CASSQDPDPLGDNEKLFF.

This clone was seen only once. The gene calls are TRBV19 and TRBJ1-1; D is uncertain. This CDR3 spans 14 amino acids. V was cut by 5 bases and J by 1 base, with 11 bases left in between. The germline gives CDR1 LNHDA, CDR2 SQIVND (reference sequence). CDR3 in amino acids: CASSEMYENTEAFF. CDR3 DNA sequence: TGTGCCAGTAGTGAGATGTACGAGAACACTGAAGCTTTCTTT.

The chain employs TRBV4-1 and TRBJ2-3, with a tentative D call TRBD1 (7 bases). The CDR3 totals 16 residues. The V end lost 4 bases, the J end lost 0 bases, and 14 bases lay between the germline ends. Germline V gives CDR1 MGHRA, CDR2 YSYEKL. The CDR3 reads CASSRGDRRSTDTQYF. The CDR3, as DNA: TGCGCCAGCAGCCGGGGGGACAGAAGAAGCACAGATACGCAGTATTTT.

The rearrangement uses TRBV11-3 and TRBJ2-2, with 11 bases matching TRBD2. Germline CDR1 reads SGHNT; CDR2 reads YENEEA. The ends lost 4 bases at V and 3 bases at J; junction bases unmatched: 1. The CDR3 is made up of 15 amino acids. The CDR3 DNA follows: TGTGCCAGCAGCTCTAGCGGGGGGTACACCGGGGAGCTGTTTTTT. It is translated as CASSSSGGYTGELFF. The variable domain in full, with the rest retrieved from reference TRBV11-3 and TRBJ2-2, is EAGVVQSPRYKIIEKKQPVAFWCNPISGHNTLYWYLQNLGQGPELLIRYENEEAVDDSQLPKDRFSAERLKGVDSTLKIQPAELGDSAVYLCASSSSGGYTGELFFGEGSRLTVL.

The chain is built from TRBV6-6 and TRBJ2-1; D is unresolved. Deletions cut 2 bases from V and 8 bases from J, with 7 bases between. Looked up from germline, CDR1 is MNHNY and CDR2 is SVGAGI (reference sequence). There are 12 residues in the CDR3. CDR3 sequence (DNA): TGTGCCAGCAGTTACCCTTTAGATGAGCAGTTCTTC. Translating it yields CASSYPLDEQFF.

The chain links TRBV13 to TRBJ1-1; D is undetermined. The V end was cut by 2 bases, the J end by 7 bases, with 8 bases between. Germline CDR1 PRHDT, CDR2 FYEKMQ (reference sequence). The CDR3 runs to 12 residues. CDR3: CASSLSTLEAFF. CDR3 DNA: TGTGCCAGCAGCTTAAGCACCCTTGAAGCTTTCTTT.

The CDR3 is CASSSPDRGNFHTQYF. The CDR3 region has the DNA TGCGCCAGCAGCTCTCCGGACAGGGGGAATTTTCATACGCAGTATTTT. The chain joins TRBV5-1 to TRBJ2-3; TRBD1 matches 10 bases. CDR3 length: 16 residues. CDR1 is SGHRS and CDR2 is YFSETQ in the germline V gene. The junction had 11 bases not matched to a gene; V was cut back by 3 bases and J by 7 bases.

V gene TRBV27 combines with J gene TRBJ2-1; D is perhaps TRBD1 (5 bases). Germline values: CDR1 MNHEY, CDR2 SMNVEV (reference sequence). V lost 10 bases to trimming and J lost 5 bases, with 15 bases between them. The CDR3 is 13 amino acids. This CDR3 reads CATLRVVDNEQFF. The CDR3 bases are TGTGCCACCCTCAGGGTGGTTGACAATGAGCAGTTCTTC.

The rearrangement joins TRBV12-5 to TRBJ2-6, with 8 bases that match TRBD1. V lost 3 bases to trimming and J lost 0 bases; unmatched junction nucleotides: 7. CDR1 and CDR2 (germline): LGHNT, FRNRAP. The CDR3 has 18 residues. This CDR3 is CASGFGTGINSGANVLTF. CDR3 nucleotides: TGTGCTAGTGGTTTCGGGACAGGAATAAACTCTGGGGCCAACGTCCTGACTTTC.

The genes are TRBV7-6 and TRBJ1-5; the D gene is possibly TRBD1 (6 bases). V lost 5 bases and J lost 4, with 15 bases in between. The CDR3 extends over 15 amino acids. The germline V gene encodes CDR1 SGHVS and CDR2 FNYEAQ. The CDR3 bases are TGTGCCAGCAGCCCTGGTTGGGGGCAGAATCAGCCCCAGCATTTT. Translation: CASSPGWGQNQPQHF.

This clone counts as medium-sized (0.01 to 0.1%). The chain is built from TRBV6-4 and TRBJ2-1; 8 positions agree with TRBD1. The CDR3 sequence is 14 residues long. Germline values: CDR1 MRHNA, CDR2 SNTAGT. The ends lost 3 bases at V and 9 bases at J; junction bases unmatched: 7. CDR3: CASSEQGEIGEQFF. CDR3 in DNA: TGTGCCAGCAGTGAACAGGGGGAGATCGGTGAGCAGTTCTTC.

The count of this clone is one. The gene calls are TRBV6-4 and TRBJ1-1, with a tentative D call TRBD1 (6 bases). Trimming removed 7 bases from V and 6 bases from J, with 18 bases in between. This CDR3 has 14 residues. Germline CDR1 reads MRHNA; CDR2 reads SNTAGT. The CDR3 spells CASTETGQEPEAFF. The CDR3 bases are TGTGCCAGCACCGAAACGGGACAAGAGCCTGAAGCTTTCTTT.

This clone was seen a few times. The rearrangement joins TRBV9 to TRBJ2-1, with TRBD2 matching 13 bases. CDR1 is SGDLS and CDR2 is YYNGEE in the germline V gene. CDR3 length equals 16 residues. V lost 4 bases, J lost 4 bases, and 5 bases stayed unmatched. The CDR3 protein is CASSSRTSGRYNEQFF. In DNA form, the CDR3 reads TGTGCCAGCAGCTCCCGGACTAGCGGGAGATACAATGAGCAGTTCTTC.

The V gene is TRBV29-1, the J gene TRBJ2-7, with 10 nucleotides matching TRBD2. Germline V gives CDR1 SQVTM, CDR2 ANQGSEA. This CDR3 has 15 amino acids. The trim removed 6 bases at V and 2 bases at J, leaving 10 bases unmatched. The CDR3 reads CSVRLAGDLAYEQYF. The CDR3 nucleotides are TGCAGCGTCCGTCTAGCGGGAGATCTTGCCTACGAGCAGTACTTC.

This clone was picked up one time. V is TRBV11-2 and J is TRBJ2-1, with 11 nucleotides matching TRBD2. The CDR3 length is 15 residues. Germline CDR1 and CDR2: SGHAT and FQNNGV. V was pared by 2 bases and J by 7 bases, with 4 bases of the junction left unmatched. CDR3 loop: CASSLTSGSLNEQFF. CDR3 coding DNA: TGTGCCAGCAGCTTAACTAGCGGGAGCCTAAATGAGCAGTTCTTC.